These 25 T cell receptor beta chains were sequenced from one sample in a study of technical replicates of blood from a handful of donors. TCRdb's table, derived via immunoSEQ multiplex PCR, lists solely in-frame clones and lacks some. Counted here are approximately 82,000 clones, just over 90% occurring once; the ten biggest clones make up under 0.3%. Sequencing was carried out using T cells isolated from PBMCs. The receptor set was obtained from a human donor in good health.

The genes are TRBV6-1 and TRBJ1-1, with a possible D match to TRBD1 (6 bases). Per the germline V gene, CDR1 is MNHNS and CDR2 is SASEGT. V dropped 10 bases and J dropped 3 bases, with 15 bases sitting between them. The CDR3 is 13 residues long. The CDR3 DNA is TGTGCCACCAGGGACAAATTGGACACTGAAGCTTTCTTT. The encoded protein is CATRDKLDTEAFF.

This clone was counted between two and nine times. V is TRBV27 and J is TRBJ2-3, with D perhaps TRBD2 (6 bases). The CDR3 loop spans 15 amino acids. V was pared by 2 bases and J by 8 bases, with 17 bases between. Looked up from germline, CDR1 is MNHEY and CDR2 is SMNVEV (reference sequence). The CDR3 is CASSLKVPGRSTQYF. CDR3 DNA: TGTGCCAGCAGTTTAAAGGTTCCAGGGAGGAGTACGCAGTATTTT.

CDR3 region: CASSFGQGEQYF. In DNA, the CDR3 is TGTGCCAGCAGCTTCGGACAGGGGGAGCAGTACTTC. The chain joins TRBV7-9 to TRBJ2-7; the match to TRBD1 covers 9 bases. The CDR3 contains 12 residues. Per germline, CDR1 SEHNR and CDR2 FQNEAQ (reference sequence). V shed 3 bases and J 7 bases; nucleotides not matched to a gene: 1.

The chain has TRBV5-6 and TRBJ2-2, with 9 bases aligning to TRBD1. The CDR3 sequence is 18 residues long. Losses at the gene ends were 3 bases for V and 7 bases for J; bases not matched to a gene: 16. Germline-derived CDR1 and CDR2 are SGHDT and YYEEEE. CDR3 region: CASSSATGGSLGIGELFF. CDR3 nucleotides: TGTGCCAGCAGCTCGGCGACAGGGGGAAGTTTGGGAATCGGGGAGCTGTTTTTT.

This clone showed up just once. The genes are TRBV11-1 and TRBJ2-1, with D perhaps TRBD2 (6 bases). The CDR3 covers 12 residues. V lost 4 bases and J 10 bases, leaving 11 bases between the germline ends. Germline lookup yields CDR1 SGHAT and CDR2 FQDESV (reference sequence). CDR3 sequence: CASSSPAGEQFF. The CDR3 DNA follows: TGTGCCAGCAGCTCGCCCGCGGGGGAGCAGTTCTTC.

This clone was detected only once. This chain links TRBV2 with TRBJ2-4; TRBD2 matches at 8 bases. The ends lost 6 bases at V and 14 bases at J; junction bases unmatched: 9. CDR1 and CDR2 (germline): SNHLY, FYNNEI. There are 12 residues in the CDR3. In DNA form, the CDR3 reads TGTGCCAGCAGGTGGACGGGGGGGCGGGAGTACTTC. Encoded protein: CASRWTGGREYF.

The chain joins TRBV19 to TRBJ2-5; weak D call: TRBD2 (5 bases). Germline lookup yields CDR1 LNHDA and CDR2 SQIVND (reference sequence). V was cut by 3 bases and J by 5 bases, with 10 bases left in between. CDR3 size: 13 residues. CDR3 loop: CASSITRLETQYF. CDR3 nucleotide sequence: TGTGCCAGTAGTATCACTAGATTGGAGACCCAGTACTTC.

A few counts support this clone. The rearrangement joins TRBV30 to TRBJ1-1; no definite D call. CDR3 length: 11 residues. Per the germline V gene, CDR1 is GTSNPN and CDR2 is SVGIG (reference sequence). Trimming left V 4 bases short and J 4 bases short, with 7 bases between. The DNA for the CDR3 is TGTGCCTGGACCTTCGGCACTGAAGCTTTCTTT. Translated: CAWTFGTEAFF. Filled out from reference TRBV30 and TRBJ1-1, the complete variable domain reads SQTIHQWPATLVQPVGSPLSLECTVEGTSNPNLYWYRQAAGRGLQLLFYSVGIGQISSEVPQNLSASRPQDRQFILSSKKLLLSDSGFYLCAWTFGTEAFFGQGTRLTVV.

The rearrangement uses TRBV21-1 and TRBJ2-4; TRBD2 reflects the table's D call only, with no check against the DNA. TRBV21-1 is reported as a pseudogene. CDR3 length: 18 amino acids. DNA of the CDR3: TGTGCCAGCAGCAAGGGGGTGGAGGGGCCTCTTGCCAAAAACATTCAGTACTTC. It is translated as CASSKGVEGPLAKNIQYF.

The chain combines TRBV9 with TRBJ1-1; 7 bases align to TRBD1. J was trimmed by 8 bases and V by 3 bases; bases with no gene match: 7. Per germline, CDR1 SGDLS and CDR2 YYNGEE. The CDR3 contains 13 residues. CDR3 amino acids: CASSDIGTAEAFF. CDR3 nucleotide sequence: TGTGCCAGCAGCGACATCGGGACAGCCGAAGCTTTCTTT.

The V gene is TRBV2, the J gene TRBJ1-4; no clear D gene. The CDR3 consists of 14 residues. V shed 2 bases and J shed 0 bases, with 4 bases lying between them. Germline CDR1 SNHLY, CDR2 FYNNEI. The chain's CDR3 is CASSERATNEKLFF. The CDR3 bases are TGTGCCAGCAGTGAACGAGCAACTAATGAAAAACTGTTTTTT.

The chain uses TRBV10-1 and TRBJ1-5; TRBD1 is a possible D gene (5 bases). Between the trimmed V and J ends, which lost 4 bases and 7 bases, there was a span of 11 bases. The CDR3 has 13 residues. CDR1 WNHNN and CDR2 SYGVQD come from the germline V gene (reference sequence). CDR3 region: CASSAAGPQPQHF. For the CDR3, the DNA is TGCGCCAGCAGTGCCGCGGGGCCACAGCCCCAGCATTTT.

The gene calls are TRBV29-1 and TRBJ2-6; a weak D match, TRBD1 (6 bases). V was shortened by 7 bases and J by 3 bases, with 22 bases between the two germline ends. Germline V gives CDR1 SQVTM, CDR2 ANQGSEA. The CDR3 length is 17 residues. CDR3 in DNA: TGCAGCGGTATTCATCGGACAGCCTTCGGTGGGGCCAACGTCCTGACTTTC. Its translation is CSGIHRTAFGGANVLTF. Together with reference TRBV29-1 and TRBJ2-6, the CDR3 gives the full variable domain: SAVISQKPSRDICQRGTSLTIQCQVDSQVTMMFWYRQQPGQSLTLIATANQGSEATYESGFVIDKFPISRPNLTFSTLTVSNMSPEDSSIYLCSGIHRTAFGGANVLTFGAGSRLTVL.

The J gene is TRBJ1-4, the V gene TRBV10-1; D ambiguous. The CDR3 length is 15 residues. Germline V gene lookup returns CDR1 WNHNN and CDR2 SYGVQD (reference sequence). Trimming stripped 4 bases from V and 2 bases from J, with 11 bases between. CDR3 nucleotide sequence: TGCGCCAGCAGTGCGGGAGGGAGCACTAATGAAAAACTGTTTTTT. It specifies CASSAGGSTNEKLFF.

The chain joins TRBV15 to TRBJ1-4; no clear D. CDR1 and CDR2 (germline): LNHNV, YYDKDF (reference sequence). The CDR3 is made up of 15 amino acids. Between the trimmed V and J ends, which lost 6 bases and 1 base, there was a span of 12 bases. In nucleotides, the CDR3 is TGTGCCACCAGAAATAACGGCGGAACTAATGAAAAACTGTTTTTT. This gives the protein CATRNNGGTNEKLFF.

The chain uses TRBV15 and TRBJ2-3; 7 nucleotides line up with TRBD1. J lost 3 bases, V lost 8 bases, and 5 bases had no gene match. The V gene's germline CDR1 is LNHNV and CDR2 YYDKDF (reference sequence). The CDR3 has 13 residues. The CDR3 loop reads CATRWTGTDTQYF. CDR3 coding DNA: TGTGCCACCCGATGGACAGGAACAGATACGCAGTATTTT.

In its sample, this clone was seen once. The chain employs TRBV19 and TRBJ1-1; 7 positions match TRBD1. Germline V CDR1 and CDR2: LNHDA, SQIVND (reference sequence). The CDR3 contains 12 residues. V was pared by 6 bases and J by 4 bases, with 2 bases of the junction left unmatched. CDR3 DNA sequence: TGTGCCAGTAGGAACAGGGGCACTGAAGCTTTCTTT. It codes for CASRNRGTEAFF.

J is TRBJ1-2 and V is TRBV6-5; D unclear. CDR3 length: 14 amino acids. V lost 2 bases and J lost 0, with 7 bases in between. Germline-derived CDR1 and CDR2 are MNHEY and SVGAGI. The CDR3 protein is CASSYRLANYGYTF. The CDR3 bases are TGTGCCAGCAGTTACCGGTTAGCTAACTATGGCTACACCTTC.

V is TRBV7-3 and J is TRBJ2-3, with unresolved D. The germline CDR1 and CDR2 sequences are SGHTA and FQGTGA. This CDR3 has 15 residues. The V and J ends lost 5 bases and 3 bases respectively, with 15 bases between them. This CDR3 is CASSLIKLQTDTQYF. In DNA, the CDR3 is TGTGCCAGCAGCCTAATTAAGCTCCAAACAGATACGCAGTATTTT.

In this sample, this clone turned up once. This chain joins TRBV5-1 and TRBJ2-6; TRBD1 is a possible D gene (6 bases). CDR3 length: 20 amino acids. Germline-derived CDR1 and CDR2 are SGHRS and YFSETQ. Trimming shortened V by 10 bases and J by 0 bases, and 29 bases separated the two germline ends. The CDR3: CASAGERGPGAHSGANVLTF. Here the CDR3 DNA reads TGCGCCTCCGCTGGAGAAAGGGGTCCAGGGGCCCACTCTGGGGCCAACGTCCTGACTTTC.

V is TRBV29-1 and J is TRBJ1-1; 7 bases map to TRBD1. Germline V gives CDR1 SQVTM, CDR2 ANQGSEA. The CDR3 sequence is 12 residues long. Germline trimming cut 4 bases from V and 6 bases from J; bases unmatched to any gene: 5. The CDR3, as DNA: TGCAGCGTTGCGACAGGGAAGGCTGAAGCTTTCTTT. Residues: CSVATGKAEAFF.

The V call is TRBV15, the J call TRBJ1-2; D gene ambiguous. V gave up 5 bases and J gave up 4 bases, with 20 bases separating them. The CDR3 consists of 16 residues. Germline V lookup: CDR1 LNHNV, CDR2 YYDKDF (reference sequence). CDR3 DNA sequence: TGTGCCACCAGCCCGGGTTATGAGCCTCCTAGCTATGGCTACACCTTC. This sequence encodes CATSPGYEPPSYGYTF.

The rearrangement uses TRBV14 and TRBJ2-3, with 9 positions matching TRBD2. The CDR3 totals 17 residues. Germline loops: CDR1 SGHDN, CDR2 FVKESK. J gave up 0 bases and V 4 bases, and 8 bases lay outside the gene matches. This CDR3 is CASSRLAGPRSTDTQYF. For the CDR3, the DNA is TGTGCCAGCAGCCGGCTAGCGGGACCCCGAAGCACAGATACGCAGTATTTT.

V usage is TRBV6-5 and J usage is TRBJ2-3, with a tentative D call TRBD1 (6 bases). Per the germline V gene, CDR1 is MNHEY and CDR2 is SVGAGI. V was trimmed by 5 bases and J by 9 bases, leaving 15 bases between them. This CDR3 has 13 amino acids. The CDR3 sequence: CASSRPPQGTQYF. As DNA, the CDR3 is TGTGCCAGCAGTAGGCCCCCACAGGGCACGCAGTATTTT.

The rearrangement links TRBV11-2 to TRBJ1-2, with 7 bases matching TRBD1. V shed 5 bases, J shed 2 bases, and the junction held 5 bases outside the gene matches. This CDR3 region has 14 residues. Looked up from germline, CDR1 is SGHAT and CDR2 is FQNNGV. In DNA, the CDR3 is TGTGCCAGCAGCCCGTTGACAGGGAACTATGGCTACACCTTC. This sequence encodes CASSPLTGNYGYTF.